This TCR beta chain was recovered during a study of beta chain features in type 1 diabetes. The investigators reverse transcribed all of the isolated RNA, so they sequenced expressed TCRB transcripts. Sequencing was performed with immunoSEQ multiplex PCR; in TCRdb, only in-frame clones are kept and a portion is missing. In the table there are 300,000 to 350,000 clones, less than 20% of which are singletons. The collection from each donor was one heparinised blood draw averaging about 116 mL. A word on this clone: Its antigen is not known.

General study results and limits: When VDJ junctions were examined, type 1 diabetes patients showed fewer insertions and more deletions.

The CDR3 runs 14 residues. Germline values: CDR1 SGHTA, CDR2 FQGNSA. The ends lost 5 bases at V and 10 bases at J; junction bases unmatched: 9. The sequence was collected from a woman younger than 30 in good health. The J gene is TRBJ1-1, the V gene TRBV7-2; 11 bases agree with TRBD1. The specimen sequenced was naive CD4+ T cells from blood. The CDR3 here is CASSRGQGVLRAFF. Written as DNA, the CDR3 is TGTGCCAGCAGCCGGGGACAGGGGGTCCTAAGAGCTTTCTTT.